Presented here are 12 T cell receptor beta chains from one specimen sequenced in a study of cytomegalovirus exposure and HLA in healthy donors (dated by TCRdb to 2017 to 2019). The library was generated by the immunoSEQ multiplex PCR assay. The multiplex PCR relied on a mix of 60 forward primers for TCR Vbeta segments and 13 reverse primers for TCR Jbeta segments. TCRdb mirrors the immuneACCESS table, restricted to in-frame sequences. Some clones are absent from its copies; in checked studies, under half trace to an unresolved V gene, and the reason for the others is unknown. A total of about 140,000 clones appear in this sample, about 66% of them only once. The ten largest clones add up to under 2% of the sample. The material sequenced was PBMCs. Receptors originate from a human donor in good health.

The chain's CDR3 is CASSPLTGVQPQHF. CDR3 sequence (DNA): TGTGCCAGCTCACCTTTGACAGGGGTCCAGCCCCAGCATTTT. V gene TRBV18 combines with J gene TRBJ1-5, with 8 positions matching TRBD1. Germline V gives CDR1 KGHSH, CDR2 LQKENI. The CDR3 consists of 14 residues. The V and J ends lost 3 bases and 7 bases, in that order; junction bases with no gene match: 5.

The chain recombines TRBV11-3 with TRBJ2-2, with 8 bases that match TRBD1. Germline V gives CDR1 SGHNT, CDR2 YENEEA. V dropped 2 bases and J dropped 4; count of bases not matched to a gene: 9. CDR3 length: 17 residues. The CDR3 DNA follows: TGTGCCAGCAGCTTAAGTCAGGGGGCGCGTGTCACCGGGGAGCTGTTTTTT. Protein product: CASSLSQGARVTGELFF.

V gene TRBV28 combines with J gene TRBJ2-5, with TRBD2 as a possible D gene (7 bases). The CDR3 covers 17 residues. V was cut by 4 bases and J by 4 bases, with 22 bases left in between. Germline assignment: CDR1 MDHEN and CDR2 SYDVKM. CDR3: CASSSPLGEGGGETQYF. CDR3 DNA: TGTGCCAGCAGTTCTCCGTTGGGGGAGGGGGGTGGAGAGACCCAGTACTTC. Filled out from reference TRBV28 and TRBJ2-5, the complete variable domain reads DVKVTQSSRYLVKRTGEKVFLECVQDMDHENMFWYRQDPGLGLRLIYFSYDVKMKEKGDIPEGYSVSREKKERFSLILESASTNQTSMYLCASSSPLGEGGGETQYFGPGTRLLVL.

The gene calls are TRBV9 and TRBJ2-1, with 7 bases that match TRBD1. The CDR3 is 21 amino acids. The V gene's germline CDR1 is SGDLS and CDR2 YYNGEE. J lost 1 base, V lost 2 bases, and 21 bases had no gene match. This CDR3 is CASSVALNPLRDRLSYNEQFF. DNA of the CDR3: TGTGCCAGCAGCGTTGCTCTGAATCCCCTTCGGGACAGACTATCCTACAATGAGCAGTTCTTC. The variable domain in full, completed from reference TRBV9 and TRBJ2-1, reads DSGVTQTPKHLITATGQRVTLRCSPRSGDLSVYWYQQSLDQGLQFLIQYYNGEERAKGNILERFSAQQFPDLHSELNLSSLELGDSALYFCASSVALNPLRDRLSYNEQFFGPGTRLTVL.

V gene TRBV6-5 combines with J gene TRBJ2-7; 7 bases map to TRBD1. V shed 4 bases and J 5 bases; nucleotides not matched to a gene: 11. Germline-derived CDR1 and CDR2 are MNHEY and SVGAGI. CDR3 length equals 15 residues. For the CDR3, the DNA is TGTGCCAGCAGTTCCCCACCCCACAGGGGTAACGAGCAGTACTTC. It translates to CASSSPPHRGNEQYF.

This chain uses TRBV5-1 with TRBJ2-3, with TRBD2 matching 9 bases. CDR1 SGHRS and CDR2 YFSETQ come from the germline V gene. The CDR3 loop spans 16 amino acids. Trimming removed 0 bases from V and 1 base from J; junction bases left unmatched: 3. Here the CDR3 reads CASSLGTSEGTDTQYF. Here the CDR3 DNA reads TGCGCCAGCAGCTTGGGGACTAGCGAGGGCACAGATACGCAGTATTTT.

The CDR3 sequence is CASSPSLYYEQYF. The CDR3 DNA reads TGTGCCAGCTCCCCCTCCCTCTACTACGAGCAGTACTTC. The chain is built from TRBV18 and TRBJ2-7; D gene unclear. In germline, CDR1 is KGHSH, CDR2 LQKENI. The V end lost 6 bases, the J end lost 3 bases, and 12 bases lay between the germline ends. The CDR3 totals 13 residues.

The chain has TRBV9 and TRBJ2-3; 9 bases are a match to TRBD2. Per germline, CDR1 SGDLS and CDR2 YYNGEE. The CDR3 covers 17 residues. V was pared by 0 bases and J by 2 bases, with 7 bases of the junction left unmatched. The CDR3 is CASSVGGREGPTDTQYF. As DNA, the CDR3 is TGTGCCAGCAGCGTAGGCGGGCGGGAGGGCCCCACAGATACGCAGTATTTT. Together with reference TRBV9 and TRBJ2-3, the CDR3 gives the full variable domain: DSGVTQTPKHLITATGQRVTLRCSPRSGDLSVYWYQQSLDQGLQFLIQYYNGEERAKGNILERFSAQQFPDLHSELNLSSLELGDSALYFCASSVGGREGPTDTQYFGPGTRLTVL.

The genes are TRBV5-1 and TRBJ2-3, with D perhaps TRBD2 (5 bases). The V gene lost 3 bases and the J gene lost 4 bases, with 12 bases spanning the gap. The CDR3 runs 14 residues. Germline assignment: CDR1 SGHRS and CDR2 YFSETQ. CDR3 bases: TGCGCCAGCAGCTCCCCTAAGGAGGCAGATACGCAGTATTTT. Translating it yields CASSSPKEADTQYF. Full variable domain (remainder filled in from reference TRBV5-1 and TRBJ2-3): KAGVTQTPRYLIKTRGQQVTLSCSPISGHRSVSWYQQTPGQGLQFLFEYFSETQRNKGNFPGRFSGRQFSNSRSEMNVSTLELGDSALYLCASSSPKEADTQYFGPGTRLTVL.

The rearrangement links TRBV10-2 to TRBJ2-7; 9 bases are a match to TRBD1. The germline V gene encodes CDR1 WSHSY and CDR2 SAAADI. This CDR3 region has 15 residues. The V segment lost 6 bases and the J segment 4 bases; nucleotides outside the gene matches: 10. CDR3: CASSAAGQGGYEQYF. The CDR3 DNA is TGCGCCAGCAGCGCAGCGGGACAGGGTGGTTACGAGCAGTACTTC.

This clone was seen only a few times. V gene TRBV5-6 combines with J gene TRBJ1-2; perhaps TRBD1 as D (6 bases). CDR1 is SGHDT, CDR2 YYEEEE, per germline. Trimming cost V 3 bases and J 1 base, with 7 bases left between them. The length of the CDR3 is 13 residues. As DNA, the CDR3 is TGTGCCAGCAGCTCACAGGGTAACTATGGCTACACCTTC. Protein sequence: CASSSQGNYGYTF.

This clone was observed a few times. This chain links TRBV9 with TRBJ2-7, with 8 bases identical to TRBD2. This CDR3 comprises 14 residues. The junction had 6 bases not matched to a gene; V was cut back by 7 bases and J by 0 bases. The germline gives CDR1 SGDLS, CDR2 YYNGEE. The CDR3: CASGGGPSSYEQYF. In DNA, the CDR3 is TGTGCCAGCGGCGGGGGGCCAAGCTCCTACGAGCAGTACTTC.